This T cell receptor beta chain is from a study of human CD8 memory T cell subsets. Study findings and constraints: Among the subsets, Chao1 estimates suggested that stem-like memory T cells were more diverse than precursor exhausted T cells.

Of note for this clonotype: Its antigen is unidentified.

Production of TCR beta libraries used UMI-labeled 5' RACE as the method. The authors' processing: Between about 2,900 and 20,000 functional CDR3 beta clonotypes were found per TCR beta library. For each CDR3 protein, TCRdb gives one entry from its re-call of the 5' RACE reads, without DNA. In this record, the V and J calls reflect TCRdb's handling and not the investigators' own analysis. The table gives about 10,000 distinct CDR3 sequences; the top ten clones make up 8.6% of it. The CDR3 is 13 residues long. The source of this sequence is a human donor in good health. Sequencing used CD8+ T cells from PBMCs. V gene TRBV12-3 or TRBV12-4 combines with J gene TRBJ1-5; lacking DNA, the TRBD1 call made by TCRdb goes unchecked. CDR3 in amino acids: CASRDQGSQPQHF.